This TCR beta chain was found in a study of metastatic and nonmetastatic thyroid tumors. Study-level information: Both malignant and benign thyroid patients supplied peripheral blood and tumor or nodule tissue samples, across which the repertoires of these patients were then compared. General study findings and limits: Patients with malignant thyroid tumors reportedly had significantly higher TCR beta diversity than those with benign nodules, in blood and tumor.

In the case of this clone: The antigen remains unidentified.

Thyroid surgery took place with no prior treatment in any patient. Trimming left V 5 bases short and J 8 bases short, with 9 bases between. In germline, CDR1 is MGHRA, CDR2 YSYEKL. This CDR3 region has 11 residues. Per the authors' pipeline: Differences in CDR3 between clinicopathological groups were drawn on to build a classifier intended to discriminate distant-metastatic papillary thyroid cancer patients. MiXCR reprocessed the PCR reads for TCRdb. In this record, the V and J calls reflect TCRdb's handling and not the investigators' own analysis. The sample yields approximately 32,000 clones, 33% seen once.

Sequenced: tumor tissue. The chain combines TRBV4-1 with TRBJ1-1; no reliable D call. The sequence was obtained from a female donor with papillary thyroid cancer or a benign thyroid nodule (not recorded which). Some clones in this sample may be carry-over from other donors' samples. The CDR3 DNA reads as TGCGCCAGCAGCTCCGCGACAGAAGCTTTCTTT. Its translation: CASSSATEAFF.